The rows below give T cell receptor beta chains drawn from one sample of a study of T cells in Graves' hyperthyroidism and ophthalmopathy. Each CDR3 protein gets one entry after TCRdb re-called the multiplex PCR reads with MiXCR. The sample lists around 520,000 distinct CDR3 sequences, less than 25% occurring once. The sample taken for sequencing was blood. All receptors come from a woman between 25 and 40 years old with Graves' ophthalmopathy. Both conserved end residues are part of each CDR3. The D gene is left open where the match is weak. Size values are once, few and many counts, or a class for expanded clones, and some rows have none.

>TRBJ2-7|TRBD1|.|TRBV5-1
TGCGCCAGCAGCTCAGTGACAGGGGGTATCGAGCAGTACTTC
CASSSVTGGIEQYF
>TRBJ1-1|.|many|TRBV9
TGTGCCAGCAGCGTAGGGAGGGGCAGGAACACTGAAGCTTTCTTT
CASSVGRGRNTEAFF
>TRBJ2-5|.|.|TRBV2
TGTGCCAGCAGTGAAGCTGCACGACAAGAGACCCAGTACTTC
CASSEAARQETQYF
>TRBJ1-3|.|many|TRBV6-1
TGTGCCAGCAGTGAAGAGACTCCCGGCAGTTACTCTGGAAACACCATATATTTT
CASSEETPGSYSGNTIYF
>TRBJ2-2|TRBD1|.|TRBV4-1
TGCGCCAGCAGCCACCGGGACAGGGAGGGTGGCGGGGAGCTGTTTTTT
CASSHRDREGGGELFF
>TRBJ1-2|.|.|TRBV5-5
TGTGCCAGCAGCCCTACCCCGACGGACAACTATGGCTACACCTTC
CASSPTPTDNYGYTF
>TRBJ2-7|.|few|TRBV24-1
TGTGCCACCAGTGACCGGGACTCCTACGGGCAGTACTTC
CATSDRDSYGQYF
>TRBJ2-7|TRBD1|many|TRBV18
TGTGCCAGCTCACCAACCGGGACAGGTACCATCTACGAGCAGTACTTC
CASSPTGTGTIYEQYF
>TRBJ2-7|TRBD1|.|TRBV5-1
TGCGCCAGCAGTTGGACAGGGGTCGACGAGCAGTACTTC
CASSWTGVDEQYF
>TRBJ2-7|TRBD2|.|TRBV28
TGTGCCAGCAGTATAGCGGGTGACGGGGACTACGAGCAGTACTTC
CASSIAGDGDYEQYF
>TRBJ1-5|TRBD1|many|TRBV12-3/TRBV12-4
TGTGCCAGCAGTCCCGGACAGGGCAATCAGCCCCAGCATTTT
CASSPGQGNQPQHF
>TRBJ1-5|.|many|TRBV19
TGTGCCGGATCGCCACAAGAATCGGGTGGCAATCAGCCCCAGCATTTT
CAGSPQESGGNQPQHF
>TRBJ1-5|.|few|TRBV6-5
TGTGCCAGCAGTTACTCGGCGACACATAGCAATCAGCCCCAGCATTTT
CASSYSATHSNQPQHF
>TRBJ1-1|.|many|TRBV7-2
TGTGCCAGCAGGGACACAAGGAACACTGAAGCTTTCTTT
CASRDTRNTEAFF
>TRBJ1-2|.|many|TRBV6-5
TGTGCCAGCAGTCGTCCGACAGACGGCTACACCTTC
CASSRPTDGYTF
>TRBJ1-5|.|many|TRBV6-2/TRBV6-3
TGTGCCAGCAGTTACTCGGACAGTCTATATCAGCCCCAGCATTTT
CASSYSDSLYQPQHF
>TRBJ1-2|TRBD1|.|TRBV19
TGTGCCAGTAGCCATGGACAGGGAGGAAGTGGCTACACCTTC
CASSHGQGGSGYTF
>TRBJ2-5|.|many|TRBV27
TGTGCCAGCAGCGAACTCCCAGAGACCCAGTACTTC
CASSELPETQYF
>TRBJ1-2|.|.|TRBV20-1
TGCAGTGCTCATCAGGAAAACTATGGCTACACCTTC
CSAHQENYGYTF
>TRBJ1-1|.|many|TRBV12-3/TRBV12-4
TGTGCCAGCAGTTTCGGGGGGGCCAGAGCTTTCTTT
CASSFGGARAFF
>TRBJ2-7|.|many|TRBV30
TGTGCCTGGGCTGGGCAGGTCAGCTACGAGCAGTACTTC
CAWAGQVSYEQYF
>TRBJ2-5|.|.|TRBV20-1
TGCAGTGCTAGAGAGGGAGATACCCAGTACTTC
CSAREGDTQYF
>TRBJ2-7|.|.|TRBV4-1
TGCGCCAGCAGCCAACCCACGGCTAGCCGCTACTACGAGCAGTACTTC
CASSQPTASRYYEQYF
>TRBJ2-4|.|many|TRBV12-3/TRBV12-4
TGTGCCAGCAGCCCGGAGGGCAGGGGGAACATTCAGTACTTC
CASSPEGRGNIQYF
>TRBJ1-1|.|.|TRBV6-2/TRBV6-3
TGTGCCAGCAGTTACCTGCGGGCCGAGAACACTGAAGCTTTCTTT
CASSYLRAENTEAFF
>TRBJ2-5|.|.|TRBV11-2
TGTGCCAGCAGCTTAGATGCGAGCGTCCAGACCCAGTACTTC
CASSLDASVQTQYF
>TRBJ1-2|.|few|TRBV4-2
TGTGCCAGCGGCCAATCCGGGTATGGCTACACCTTC
CASGQSGYGYTF
>TRBJ1-6|.|many|TRBV27
TGTGCCAGCAAAGGACGGCGGGACTATAATTCACCCCTCCACTTT
CASKGRRDYNSPLHF
>TRBJ1-3|TRBD1|.|TRBV13
TGTGCCAGCAGTCGAACAGGGGTCGAAAACACCATATATTTT
CASSRTGVENTIYF
>TRBJ1-2|.|many|TRBV12-3/TRBV12-4
TGTGCCAGCACCCCCGGGGGGCGCGAGTATGGCTACACCTTC
CASTPGGREYGYTF
>TRBJ2-7|.|.|TRBV7-2
TGTGCCAGCAGCTTAGGGTTAGCGGCCGCCTACGAGCAGTACTTC
CASSLGLAAAYEQYF
>TRBJ2-2|.|.|TRBV29-1
TGCAGCGTTGGGACGACAACGAACACCGGGGAGCTGTTTTTT
CSVGTTTNTGELFF
>TRBJ2-7|.|many|TRBV25-1
TGTGCCAGCAGTGTCCCGGGGGGACACCCCTACGAGCAGTACTTC
CASSVPGGHPYEQYF
>TRBJ1-1|TRBD1|many|TRBV7-9
TGTGCCAGCAGCCCCACGGGACAGCTGAACACTGAAGCTTTCTTT
CASSPTGQLNTEAFF
>TRBJ1-1|.|many|TRBV4-1
TGCGCCAGCAGCCAAGATACGGGGGGCGCCTCTATTATGAACACTGAAGCTTTCTTT
CASSQDTGGASIMNTEAFF
>TRBJ1-1|.|few|TRBV5-1
TGCGCCAGCAGCTTGGTGTCAGGGTCGAACACTGAAGCTTTCTTT
CASSLVSGSNTEAFF
>TRBJ1-5|TRBD1|many|TRBV28
TGTGCCAGCACAGGGGGGGGGCTTAGCAATCAGCCCCAGCATTTT
CASTGGGLSNQPQHF
>TRBJ1-6|.|.|TRBV28
TGTGCCAGCAGTCTAATAGATTCACCCCTCCACTTT
CASSLIDSPLHF
>TRBJ2-7|TRBD1|many|TRBV19
TGTGCCAGAATAGGACAGGGGGCCTACGAGCAGTACTTC
CARIGQGAYEQYF
>TRBJ2-2|TRBD1|.|TRBV13
TGTGCCAGCAGCCCAGGGGGACAGGTCAACACCGGGGAGCTGTTTTTT
CASSPGGQVNTGELFF
>TRBJ1-3|.|many|TRBV6-5
TGTGCCAGCAGTTACAGGGACTCCCTCTCTGGAAACACCATATATTTT
CASSYRDSLSGNTIYF
>TRBJ2-7|TRBD2|many|TRBV29-1
TGCAGCGTTGCAGGCGGGGGTACCCCCTACGAGCAGTACTTC
CSVAGGGTPYEQYF
>TRBJ2-3|TRBD2|few|TRBV11-2
TGTGCCAGCAGCATCGGGGGGGCCGAAACAGATACGCAGTATTTT
CASSIGGAETDTQYF
>TRBJ2-7|.|many|TRBV12-3/TRBV12-4
TGTGCCAGCAGTTTTGGGGCTGCGTACGAGCAGTACTTC
CASSFGAAYEQYF
>TRBJ1-1|.|.|TRBV11-1
TGTGCCAGCAAAAGTAGGGGGATGGCGAACACTGAAGCTTTCTTT
CASKSRGMANTEAFF
>TRBJ2-5|TRBD2|many|TRBV5-1
TGCGCCAGCAGCCCGGGGACTAGCGGGGCAGAGACCCAGTACTTC
CASSPGTSGAETQYF
>TRBJ1-3|.|many|TRBV12-3/TRBV12-4
TGTGCCAGCAGTTTAGGGGGGGCTCCTGGAAACACCATATATTTT
CASSLGGAPGNTIYF
>TRBJ1-2|TRBD1|many|TRBV6-5
TGTGCCAGCAGTTACCCGGACAGGGTCCGTGGCTACACCTTC
CASSYPDRVRGYTF
>TRBJ1-2|TRBD1|.|TRBV6-2/TRBV6-3
TGTGCCAGCAGACCTCGGACAGGTTCGGGCTACACCTTC
CASRPRTGSGYTF
>TRBJ2-7|.|many|TRBV2
TGTGCCAGCAAGGAGACGGACACCTACGAGCAGTACTTC
CASKETDTYEQYF
>TRBJ1-1|.|many|TRBV6-2/TRBV6-3
TGTGCCAGCAGTTACTCGACATCTTACGGCACTGAAGCTTTCTTT
CASSYSTSYGTEAFF
>TRBJ1-2|.|.|TRBV27
TGTGCCAGCAGTGGGGCAGCAGGTGGTAACTATGGCTACACCTTC
CASSGAAGGNYGYTF
>TRBJ2-2|.|few|TRBV12-3/TRBV12-4
TGTGCCAGCAGTTATGGGGGGGCCAACGGGGAGCTGTTTTTT
CASSYGGANGELFF
>TRBJ1-1|TRBD1|many|TRBV9
TGTGCCAGCAGCGTACTCGGGACAGTGAACACTGAAGCTTTCTTT
CASSVLGTVNTEAFF
>TRBJ1-1|.|many|TRBV20-1
TGCAGTGCTAGATTGGGGGAGGGAGCTTTCTTT
CSARLGEGAFF
>TRBJ2-7|.|many|TRBV7-2
TGTGCCAGCAGCTTCAATAGCGGTCCCTACGAGCAGTACTTC
CASSFNSGPYEQYF
>TRBJ1-3|.|many|TRBV3-1
TGTGCCAGCAGCCACGGACAGGGAAACACCATATATTTT
CASSHGQGNTIYF
>TRBJ1-1|.|many|TRBV28
TGTGCCAGCAGTTCCCTGTTCGGGGAGGGGAACACTGAAGCTTTCTTT
CASSSLFGEGNTEAFF
>TRBJ1-2|TRBD1|.|TRBV12-3/TRBV12-4
TGTGCCAGCAGTTTAGGACAGGGGGCGGGTGGCTACACCTTC
CASSLGQGAGGYTF
>TRBJ2-7|.|many|TRBV11-2
TGTGCCAGCAGCTTAGATTTTGTAGGGCAGTACTTC
CASSLDFVGQYF